This T cell receptor beta chain was found in a study of blood T cell repertoires in COVID-19. Study at large: Italy, Spain and the United States were the sources of the convalescent and acute COVID-19 samples. Sources were T cells, B-cell-depleted T cells, or PBMCs; the material itself was cDNA or gDNA.

TCRdb's copy holds only in-frame clones and misses some; the assay was immunoSEQ multiplex PCR. The table includes approximately 250,000 clones, approximately 84% detected once. Trimming removed 3 bases from V and 6 bases from J; junction bases left unmatched: 2. Germline CDR1 and CDR2: SGHRS and YFSETQ. This CDR3 spans 13 amino acids. Recruits, aged about 18 to 95 years, lived in 24 US areas. Donors in Cohort 3 counted as recovered after two negative PCRs, clearance, or symptom resolution. The V and J genes are TRBV5-1 and TRBJ1-1, with 10 bases aligning to TRBD1. This TCR was sampled from a man in his forties or fifties who had recovered from COVID-19. The sequenced material came from PBMCs or T cells enriched from blood (not recorded which). The CDR3 region is CASSWDRGAEAFF. In DNA, the CDR3 is TGCGCCAGCAGCTGGGACAGGGGAGCTGAAGCTTTCTTT.